This T cell receptor (beta chain) was captured by sequencing in a study of OX40 agonist ivuxolimab in advanced cancers. V shed 1 base and J 5 bases; nucleotides not matched to a gene: 4. CDR3 length equals 16 residues. Germline V lookup: CDR1 SGHVS, CDR2 FQNEAQ. Data came from immunoSEQ multiplex PCR; TCRdb stores just in-frame clones and leaves some out. The table records some 62,000 clones, 70% to 90% of them present only once. As to this clone: Its antigen is undetermined.

The study's findings and limits: CD4+ and CD8+ T cells in blood underwent clonal expansion by week 6 at 0.1 to 3.0 mg/kg.

The genes are TRBV7-8 and TRBJ1-4, with TRBD1 identical over 10 bases. This TCR was sampled from an adult with an advanced solid tumor such as melanoma, head and neck, liver or kidney cancer. Material: CD4+ or CD8+ T cells sorted from blood, obtained in a trial of the OX40 agonist ivuxolimab. The CDR3 spells CASSLGPGQGNEKLFF. CDR3 nucleotide sequence: TGTGCCAGCAGCTTAGGTCCGGGACAGGGGAATGAAAAACTGTTTTTT.